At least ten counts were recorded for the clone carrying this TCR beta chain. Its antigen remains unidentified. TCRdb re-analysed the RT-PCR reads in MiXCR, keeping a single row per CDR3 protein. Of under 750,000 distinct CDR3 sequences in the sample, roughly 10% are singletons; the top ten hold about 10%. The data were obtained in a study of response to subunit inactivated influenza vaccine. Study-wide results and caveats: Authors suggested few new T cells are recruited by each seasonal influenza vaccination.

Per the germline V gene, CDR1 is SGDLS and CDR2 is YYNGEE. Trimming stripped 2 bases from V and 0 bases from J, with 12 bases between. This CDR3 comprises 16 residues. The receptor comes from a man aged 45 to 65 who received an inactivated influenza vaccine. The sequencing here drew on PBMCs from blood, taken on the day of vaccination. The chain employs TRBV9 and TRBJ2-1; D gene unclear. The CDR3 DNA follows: TGTGCCAGCAGCGTCGGTCTTCCCCCCTCCTACAATGAGCAGTTCTTC. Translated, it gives CASSVGLPPSYNEQFF.